This TCR beta chain was identified in a study of tumor and adjacent non-tumor tissue in lung cancer. Study-level information: Stage I to III disease affected 9 to 10 men and roughly five women aged about 31 to 85. Overall study findings and caveats: Tumor TCR diversity, when higher, was linked to shorter survival. Tumor tissue had significantly higher TCR diversity than normal lung.

TCRbeta libraries were built with three rounds of nested PCR, modified from ARM-PCR. TCRdb passed the multiplex PCR reads through MiXCR, listing each CDR3 protein once. The sample lists more than 85,000 distinct CDR3 sequences; more than 60% were seen once. Notes on this clonotype: Antigen unknown.

No cell sorting was done before RNA was extracted from the tissue. The CDR3 runs to 13 residues. With 0 bases removed from V and 13 bases from J, the gap between germline ends came to 16 bases. Germline V lookup: CDR1 SGHRS, CDR2 YFSETQ. The TCR comes from an older woman with non-small cell lung cancer. The V gene is TRBV5-1, the J gene TRBJ1-1; D is ambiguous. The sequencing sample was made of lung tumor tissue. The CDR3 spells CASSLAKNTELFF. CDR3 nucleotides: TGCGCCAGCAGCTTGGCCAAGAACACTGAACTTTTCTTT.